This is a list of T cell receptor beta chains from one sample in a study of blood T cell repertoires in COVID-19. This table comes from immunoSEQ multiplex PCR, and its TCRdb copy is limited to in-frame clones, with some not included. The sample has about 220,000 clones, around 87% seen once. The specimen sequenced was PBMCs or T cells enriched from blood (not recorded which). Receptor source: a man between 25 and 39 years old who had been exposed to COVID-19. The CDR3 runs from the conserved cysteine through the conserved F or W. A D gene is named only where the DNA matches it firmly. Rows may omit the clone size; those that give it use once, few, many or a size class.

>.|TRBV25-1|TRBD1|TRBJ1-2
CASSPADRGMYGYTF
TGTGCCAGCAGTCCAGCCGACAGGGGAATGTATGGCTACACCTTC
>.|TRBV7-9|.|TRBJ2-7
CASSPYGTSHEQYF
TGTGCCAGCAGCCCTTACGGGACATCTCACGAGCAGTACTTC
>.|TRBV3-1/TRBV3-2|.|TRBJ1-2
CASSQEDQGLDYGYTF
TGTGCCAGCAGCCAAGAAGACCAGGGGCTCGACTATGGCTACACCTTC
>once|TRBV6-5|.|TRBJ2-1
CASSYVRENEQFF
TGTGCCAGCAGCTACGTGAGGGAAAATGAGCAGTTCTTC
>.|TRBV5-6|.|TRBJ1-1
CASSLSGTEAFF
TGTGCCAGCAGCTTATCGGGTACTGAAGCTTTCTTT
>.|TRBV2|.|TRBJ2-5
CASIDDFQETQYF
TGTGCCAGCATTGATGACTTCCAAGAGACCCAGTACTTC
>.|TRBV7-9|.|TRBJ1-1
CASSFQWWQGRNTEAFF
TGTGCCAGCAGCTTTCAATGGTGGCAGGGGAGAAACACTGAAGCTTTCTTT
>.|TRBV5-5|.|TRBJ2-6
CASSRQPPRDSGANVLTF
TGTGCCAGCAGCCGCCAGCCCCCACGGGACTCTGGGGCCAACGTCCTGACTTTC
>.|TRBV2|.|TRBJ1-1
CASSLQVINTEAFF
TGTGCCAGCAGTCTACAGGTTATTAACACTGAAGCTTTCTTT
>.|TRBV12-3/TRBV12-4|.|TRBJ1-2
CASSSPLRYGYTF
TGTGCCAGCAGTTCACCCCTGCGATATGGCTACACCTTC
>.|TRBV3-1/TRBV3-2|TRBD2|TRBJ2-7
CASSPPGLAGERQYF
TGTGCCAGCAGCCCACCGGGACTAGCGGGGGAGAGGCAGTACTTC
>once|TRBV6-6|.|TRBJ1-2
CASSYERVNYGYTF
TGTGCCAGCAGTTACGAAAGAGTGAACTATGGCTACACCTTC
>.|TRBV14|.|TRBJ2-3
CASSQGASGDGEDTQYF
TGTGCCAGCAGCCAAGGTGCCAGTGGTGATGGTGAAGATACGCAGTATTTT
>.|TRBV5-1|.|TRBJ2-3
CATRIGGPADTQYF
TGCGCCACCCGTATCGGCGGGCCCGCAGATACGCAGTATTTT
>.|TRBV4-1|.|TRBJ1-1
CASSQPTITEAFF
TGCGCCAGCAGCCAACCGACTATCACTGAAGCTTTCTTT
>.|TRBV18|.|TRBJ2-3
CASSPSRNGGTDTQYF
TGTGCCAGCTCACCGTCGAGGAACGGTGGCACAGATACGCAGTATTTT
>.|TRBV11-2|.|TRBJ1-5
CASSALQGSNQPQHF
TGTGCCAGCAGCGCCTTACAGGGCTCAAATCAGCCCCAGCATTTT
>.|TRBV12-5|TRBD1|TRBJ2-5
CASAPGDSRQETQYF
TGTGCTAGTGCTCCTGGGGACAGCCGACAAGAGACCCAGTACTTC
>few|TRBV19|.|TRBJ2-2
CASKTGTGELFF
TGTGCCAGTAAGACAGGCACCGGGGAGCTGTTTTTT
>.|TRBV11-2|TRBD2|TRBJ2-1
CASSLESGGAREQFF
TGTGCCAGCAGCTTAGAGAGCGGGGGGGCTAGGGAGCAGTTCTTC
>.|TRBV19|TRBD1|TRBJ1-6
CASSIAAPGTVNSPLHF
TGTGCCAGTAGTATAGCCGCTCCCGGGACAGTTAATTCACCCCTCCACTTT
>.|TRBV27|.|TRBJ2-3
CASIRWGQSTDTQYF
TGTGCCAGCATTAGATGGGGCCAGAGCACAGATACGCAGTATTTT
>.|TRBV10-3|TRBD1|TRBJ2-1
CAITRTGRDEQFF
TGTGCCATCACTCGGACAGGCAGGGATGAGCAGTTCTTC
>.|TRBV3-1/TRBV3-2|.|TRBJ2-5
CASSQDSDPRLDF
TGTGCCAGCAGCCAAGATTCCGATCCCCGGTTGGACTTC
>few|TRBV2|.|TRBJ2-7
CASSGTRNIYEQYF
TGTGCCAGCAGTGGAACTAGGAATATCTACGAGCAGTACTTC
>.|TRBV7-6|.|TRBJ2-1
CASSRSTGISYNEQFF
TGTGCCAGCAGCCGATCGACAGGTATTTCCTACAATGAGCAGTTCTTC
>.|TRBV5-1|.|TRBJ1-4
CASSLGVQRNEKLFF
TGCGCCAGCAGCTTGGGCGTCCAACGGAATGAAAAACTGTTTTTT
>.|TRBV29-1|.|TRBJ1-1
CSVRGNTEAFF
TGCAGCGTTCGCGGGAACACTGAAGCTTTCTTT
>.|TRBV27|TRBD1|TRBJ2-7
CASSLFRGGGYEQYF
TGTGCCAGCAGTTTATTTCGAGGGGGCGGGTACGAGCAGTACTTC
>.|TRBV3-1/TRBV3-2|TRBD1|TRBJ2-7
CASSRVRQGTTEQYF
TGTGCCAGCAGCCGGGTCAGACAGGGTACCACCGAGCAGTACTTC
>once|TRBV15|.|TRBJ1-5
CATSTRLEVQPQHF
TGTGCCACCAGCACCAGACTTGAGGTTCAGCCCCAGCATTTT
>few|TRBV6-2/TRBV6-3|.|TRBJ1-2
CASSRDGGAPNYGYTF
TGTGCCAGCAGCCGAGATGGAGGGGCGCCTAACTATGGCTACACCTTC
>.|TRBV19|TRBD1|TRBJ1-4
CASSRRMGQTSHNEKLFF
TGTGCCAGTAGCAGGAGGATGGGACAGACATCCCATAATGAAAAACTGTTTTTT
>.|TRBV19|.|TRBJ1-5
CASISGFGQPQHF
TGTGCCAGTATCTCAGGGTTCGGTCAGCCCCAGCATTTT
>.|TRBV7-9|.|TRBJ1-2
CASSHSSGSYGYTF
TGTGCCAGCAGCCACTCGAGCGGAAGCTATGGCTACACCTTC
>.|TRBV10-1|.|TRBJ1-1
CASSESMNTEAFF
TGCGCCAGCAGTGAGTCTATGAACACTGAAGCTTTCTTT
>.|TRBV4-1|.|TRBJ2-7
CASSQDGSSRYEQYF
TGCGCCAGCAGCCAAGATGGGTCTTCGAGGTACGAGCAGTACTTC
>.|TRBV9|.|TRBJ1-2
CASSSPQGRRYGYTF
TGTGCCAGCAGCTCCCCCCAGGGGCGGAGGTATGGCTACACCTTC
>.|TRBV3-1/TRBV3-2|TRBD1|TRBJ2-2
CASSHSDRGVGELFF
TGTGCCAGCAGCCACTCGGACAGGGGGGTTGGGGAGCTGTTTTTT
>once|TRBV5-1|.|TRBJ1-6
CASSFREHSPLHF
TGCGCCAGCAGCTTCCGGGAACATTCACCCCTCCACTTT
>.|TRBV14|.|TRBJ2-1
CASSQVPRLHLEQFF
TGTGCCAGCAGCCAAGTCCCCCGACTGCACCTGGAGCAGTTCTTC
>once|TRBV7-8|TRBD1|TRBJ1-2
CASSLGQGGGYTF
TGTGCCAGCAGCTTAGGACAGGGGGGAGGCTACACCTTC
>.|TRBV2|TRBD1|TRBJ1-2
CAIPRTGGAYGYTF
TGTGCCATCCCCCGGACAGGGGGGGCCTATGGCTACACCTTC
>.|TRBV5-4|TRBD1|TRBJ1-2
CASSSRQGAVYGYTF
TGTGCCAGCAGCTCCCGACAGGGGGCTGTCTATGGCTACACCTTC
>few|TRBV29-1|TRBD1|TRBJ1-5
CSVSQGYGNQPQHF
TGCAGCGTTTCACAGGGGTACGGCAATCAGCCCCAGCATTTT
>.|TRBV3-1/TRBV3-2|.|TRBJ1-1
CASSQPGVTEAFF
TGTGCCAGCAGCCAACCCGGGGTCACTGAAGCTTTCTTT
>.|TRBV13|.|TRBJ2-7
CASSRKGEDYEQYF
TGTGCCAGCAGCAGAAAGGGGGAAGACTACGAGCAGTACTTC
>once|TRBV6-1|.|TRBJ2-1
CASGEARSSYNEQFF
TGTGCCAGCGGGGAAGCGCGGAGCTCCTACAATGAGCAGTTCTTC